Shown below are 18 T cell receptor beta chains from a single sample sequenced in a study of blood T cells in healthy people across ages. Through a sample-barcoded 5' primer and a J-beta primer mix, a second PCR was run for about 6 to 12 cycles. TCRdb itself ran the 5' RACE reads through MiXCR, one entry per CDR3 protein. Found here are about 1.7 million distinct CDR3 sequences, approximately 28% of them singletons; the top ten hold over 7%. The sample was blood. The receptor source for this set is a young woman in good health.

This clonotype was detected ten times or more. This chain connects TRBV5-1 to TRBJ1-2; D uncertain. CDR3 length: 14 amino acids. In germline, CDR1 is SGHRS, CDR2 YFSETQ. Trimming left V 0 bases short and J 3 bases short, with 9 bases between. In DNA, the CDR3 is TGCGCCAGCAGCTTGGATGGCGGAGACTATGGCTACACCTTC. It translates to CASSLDGGDYGYTF.

The chain links TRBV29-1 to TRBJ2-3, with 9 nucleotides matching TRBD1. CDR1 and CDR2 from the germline V gene are SQVTM and ANQGSEA. Losses at the gene ends were 5 bases for V and 1 base for J; bases not matched to a gene: 7. The CDR3 is 15 amino acids. The CDR3: CSVRSGTGRTDTQYF. The CDR3 nucleotides read TGCAGCGTTCGGTCCGGGACAGGGCGCACAGATACGCAGTATTTT.

As to this clonotype: One end of the junction does not line up with germline, which may come from a read error. This rearrangement joins TRBV29-1 to TRBJ2-5; 15 bases fit TRBD2. Germline V lookup: CDR1 SQVTM, CDR2 ANQGSEA. The CDR3 loop spans 13 amino acids. As DNA, the CDR3 is TGCAGCGTGCGGACTAGCGGGGGGGAGACCCTGTACTTC. Translating gives CSVRTSGGETLYF.

In this sample, this clonotype turned up many times. The V call is TRBV29-1, the J call TRBJ2-5, with 8 bases aligning to TRBD2. The V gene's germline CDR1 is SQVTM and CDR2 ANQGSEA. The ends lost 5 bases at V and 5 bases at J; junction bases unmatched: 7. This CDR3 is 13 amino acids long. The CDR3 nucleotides read TGCAGCGTTTGGGCGGGAGGTTTGGAGACCCAGTACTTC. It yields the protein CSVWAGGLETQYF.

V is TRBV20-1 and J is TRBJ2-4, with TRBD2 as a possible D gene (6 bases). The J call may be mistaken, given a closer DNA end match to TRBJ2-5. This CDR3 comprises 15 residues. The germline gives CDR1 DFQATT, CDR2 SNEGSKA (reference sequence). For the CDR3, the DNA is TGCAGTGCTAGAGGGTCTAGCGCGATTCAAGAGACCCAGTACTTC. This gives the protein CSARGSSAIQETQYF.

The chain combines TRBV7-9 with TRBJ1-4; D might be TRBD1 (5 bases). Trimming took 5 bases from V and 7 from J, leaving 11 bases between them. Per germline, CDR1 SEHNR and CDR2 FQNEAQ (reference sequence). There are 13 residues in the CDR3. CDR3 sequence (DNA): TGTGCCAGCAGCCCGGCAGGGCGTGAAAAACTGTTTTTT. Its translation is CASSPAGREKLFF.

This clonotype was seen a handful of times. The chain links TRBV5-1 to TRBJ2-5; D is possibly TRBD1 or TRBD2 (5 bases each). The CDR3 runs 15 residues. Germline V gives CDR1 SGHRS, CDR2 YFSETQ. Trimming took 0 bases from V and 1 from J, leaving 10 bases between them. CDR3 amino acids: CASSLAGDPQETQYF. CDR3 sequence (DNA): TGCGCCAGCAGCTTGGCCGGGGACCCCCAAGAGACCCAGTACTTC.

This clonotype has just a few counts. This sequence joins TRBV5-1 and TRBJ2-7; TRBD1 might be the D (5 bases). From germline, CDR1 is SGHRS and CDR2 YFSETQ. With 4 bases removed from V and 1 base from J, the gap between germline ends came to 24 bases. The CDR3 length is 18 residues. DNA of the CDR3: TGCGCCAGCAGCCAGTCGCCGGGCGGCAGGGCCCCATCCTACGAGCAGTACTTC. Its translation: CASSQSPGGRAPSYEQYF.

This chain connects TRBV5-1 to TRBJ2-2; tentatively, D is TRBD1 (5 bases). Germline CDR1 SGHRS, CDR2 YFSETQ. Trimming stripped 3 bases from V and 6 bases from J, with 9 bases between. The CDR3 covers 13 residues. In nucleotides, the CDR3 is TGCGCCAGCAGCTCAGACAGCTCCGGGGAGCTGTTTTTT. Translation: CASSSDSSGELFF.

The chain combines TRBV14 with TRBJ1-1; no reliable D call. V lost 5 bases and J 1 base, leaving 14 bases between the germline ends. Germline CDR1 is SGHDN and CDR2 is FVKESK. The CDR3 sequence is 15 residues long. The CDR3 DNA is TGTGCCAGCAGCAAAACCGGGCGGTGGAACACTGAAGCTTTCTTT. It yields the protein CASSKTGRWNTEAFF.

J is TRBJ1-2 and V is TRBV6-5, with TRBD1 matching over 7 bases. Trimming cost V 0 bases and J 6 bases; bases outside gene matches: 7. The CDR3 totals 15 residues. CDR1 and CDR2 from the germline V gene are MNHEY and SVGAGI. CDR3 bases: TGTGCCAGCAGTTACTCGTCCAGGGGGAAGGATGGCTACACCTTC. Translation: CASSYSSRGKDGYTF.

V gene TRBV21-1 combines with J gene TRBJ2-1. TRBV21-1 counts as a pseudogene. This CDR3 spans 14 amino acids. In DNA, the CDR3 is TGTGCCAGCCACCAGGATAGCTCCTACAATGAGCAGTTCTTC. The encoded protein is CASHQDSSYNEQFF.

The V and J genes are TRBV7-9 and TRBJ1-2; TRBD1 is a possible D gene (6 bases). This CDR3 contains 18 residues. The germline CDR1 and CDR2 sequences are SEHNR and FQNEAQ (reference sequence). Trimming shortened V by 5 bases and J by 4 bases, and 26 bases separated the two germline ends. The CDR3 coding sequence is TGTGCCAGCAGCGGAAGTCCTGAAGAGGGGGGCGCGGGCTATGGCTACACCTTC. Translating it yields CASSGSPEEGGAGYGYTF.

Comment on this clonotype: It may be a read error: a sequence one base away is much more abundant. The genes are TRBV28 and TRBJ2-7, with D possibly being TRBD2 (7 bases). V gave up 6 bases and J gave up 6 bases, with 21 bases separating them. The CDR3 has 15 residues. CDR1 MDHEN and CDR2 SYDVKM come from the germline V gene. This CDR3 reads CASRSQGRGIFEQYF. The DNA of the CDR3 is TGTGCCAGCAGGAGCCAGGGGCGGGGGATCTTCGAGCAGTACTTC.

This clonotype was observed a handful of times. The V and J genes are TRBV12-3 or TRBV12-4 and TRBJ1-2; D may be TRBD1 (5 bases). The CDR3 has 12 amino acids. Trimming took off 4 bases at V and 8 bases at J, with 11 bases between the two ends. CDR3 DNA sequence: TGTGCCAGCAGTTCAGGGTATAGAGGCTACACCTTC. Protein sequence: CASSSGYRGYTF.

This clonotype has a handful of counts. The gene calls are TRBV6-1 and TRBJ1-1; tentative D call: TRBD1 (6 bases). Trimming cost V 10 bases and J 0 bases, with 9 bases left between them. Germline-derived CDR1 and CDR2 are MNHNS and SASEGT. The CDR3 consists of 12 residues. The CDR3: CATDRMNTEAFF. The CDR3 DNA reads as TGTGCCACAGACAGGATGAACACTGAAGCTTTCTTT.

This clonotype came up a few times. The chain recombines TRBV12-3 or TRBV12-4 with TRBJ1-1, with a possible D match to TRBD1 (6 bases). Trimming took 3 bases from V and 3 from J, leaving 14 bases between them. CDR3 length equals 15 residues. CDR3 sequence reads: CASSFWGRGDTEAFF. The DNA of the CDR3 is TGTGCCAGCAGTTTTTGGGGGCGCGGGGACACTGAAGCTTTCTTT.

The chain recombines TRBV4-3 with TRBJ2-7; D may be TRBD2 (5 bases). This CDR3 contains 15 residues. From germline, CDR1 is LGHNA and CDR2 YSLEER. V was shortened by 0 bases and J by 3 bases, with 12 bases between the two germline ends. CDR3 bases: TGCGCCAGCAGCCAAGAGAGGGCAGAAGACTACGAGCAGTACTTC. This sequence encodes CASSQERAEDYEQYF.